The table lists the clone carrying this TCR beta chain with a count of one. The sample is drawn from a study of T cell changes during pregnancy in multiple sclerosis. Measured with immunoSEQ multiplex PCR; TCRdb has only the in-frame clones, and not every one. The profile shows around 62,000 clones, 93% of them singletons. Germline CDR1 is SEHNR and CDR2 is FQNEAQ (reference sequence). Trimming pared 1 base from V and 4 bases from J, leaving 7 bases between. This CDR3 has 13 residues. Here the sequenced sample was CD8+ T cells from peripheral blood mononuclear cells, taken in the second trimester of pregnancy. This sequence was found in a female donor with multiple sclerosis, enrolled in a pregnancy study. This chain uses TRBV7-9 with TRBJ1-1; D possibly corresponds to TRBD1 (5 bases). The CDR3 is CASSLGDSTEAFF. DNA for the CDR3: TGTGCCAGCAGCTTAGGAGACAGCACTGAAGCTTTCTTT. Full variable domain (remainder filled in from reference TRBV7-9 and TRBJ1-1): DTGVSQNPRHKITKRGQNVTFRCDPISEHNRLYWYRQTLGQGPEFLTYFQNEAQLEKSRLLSDRFSAERPKGSFSTLEIQRTEQGDSAMYLCASSLGDSTEAFFGQGTRLTVV.